A single TCR beta chain is shown here with its context. This sample stems from a study of blood T cell repertoires in COVID-19. Study details: Sites across the United States, Italy and Spain contributed samples from acute and convalescent COVID-19. PBMCs, B-cell-depleted T cells, or T cells provided the cDNA or gDNA that made up the material.

Assay: immunoSEQ multiplex PCR; the TCRdb copy retains only in-frame clones and omits some. There are roughly 380,000 clones in the sample; around 87% occur only once, and approximately 1.2% lies in the top ten. Participants, about 18 to 100 years old, spanned around 25 US areas. Before being deemed recovered, Cohort 3 donors had two negative PCRs, clearance, or symptom resolution. CDR3 length equals 15 residues. Germline lookup yields CDR1 LGHNA and CDR2 YNFKEQ. V was clipped by 6 bases and J by 6 bases; unmatched bases: 12. The chain couples TRBV4-2 to TRBJ2-7; 9 nucleotides match TRBD2. The receptor comes from a man younger than 45 who had recovered from COVID-19. Sequenced: PBMCs or T cells enriched from blood (not recorded which). CDR3 nucleotides: TGTGCCAGCAGGGGCGGAGGCGGGGGGGCTCCCGAGCAGTACTTC. Its translation is CASRGGGGGAPEQYF.